This T cell receptor beta chain was recorded in a study of T cells in Graves' hyperthyroidism and ophthalmopathy. Whole-study results and caveats: A model using 13 V-J features told ophthalmopathy apart from stable hyperthyroidism. Ophthalmopathy got predicted by the model a median around six months before its onset.

Diagnoses rested on clinical symptoms, serum thyroxine and TRAb, thyroid ultrasound and orbital computed tomography. Concerning this clonotype: The antigen remains unidentified.

V dropped 0 bases and J dropped 7; count of bases not matched to a gene: 6. Germline loops: CDR1 ENHRY, CDR2 SYGVKD. There are 14 residues in the CDR3. Amplified TCR beta CDR3 regions came from RNA transcripts. When the TCR CDR3 underwent first-round RT-PCR, the HTBI primer set was used. TCRdb independently ran MiXCR on the multiplex PCR reads; one entry per CDR3 protein. The top ten clones hold around 20% of a sample with roughly 500,000 distinct CDR3 sequences, 40% to 55% of them seen once. The receptor was derived from an adult woman with Graves' disease, either hyperthyroidism or ophthalmopathy (not recorded which). Sample: peripheral blood or thyroid tissue (not recorded which). The chain has TRBV10-3 and TRBJ2-7; 7 bases match TRBD2. This chain's CDR3 is CAISESGGLGEQYF. In nucleotides, the CDR3 is TGTGCCATCAGTGAGTCGGGAGGGCTGGGAGAGCAGTACTTC.